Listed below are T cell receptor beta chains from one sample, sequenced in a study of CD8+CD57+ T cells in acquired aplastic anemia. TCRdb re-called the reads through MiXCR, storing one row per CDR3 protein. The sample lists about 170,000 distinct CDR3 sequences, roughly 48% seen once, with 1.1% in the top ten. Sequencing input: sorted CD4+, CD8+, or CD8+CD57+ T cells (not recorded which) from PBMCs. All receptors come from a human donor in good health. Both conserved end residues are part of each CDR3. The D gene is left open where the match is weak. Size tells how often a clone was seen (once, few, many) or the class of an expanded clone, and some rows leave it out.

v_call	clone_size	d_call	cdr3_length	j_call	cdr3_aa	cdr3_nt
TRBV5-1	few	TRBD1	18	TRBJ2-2	CASSLTTGRFPNTGELFF	TGCGCCAGCAGCTTGACGACAGGGAGATTCCCGAACACCGGGGAGCTGTTTTTT
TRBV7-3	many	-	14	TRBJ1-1	CASSLRGQRTEAFF	TGTGCCAGCAGCTTAAGGGGGCAGCGCACTGAAGCTTTCTTT
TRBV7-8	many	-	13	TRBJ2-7	CASSLAPPYEQYF	TGTGCCAGCAGCTTAGCGCCCCCTTACGAGCAGTACTTC
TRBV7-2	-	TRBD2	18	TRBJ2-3	CASSLGQLAGGVVDTQYF	TGTGCCAGCAGCTTAGGGCAACTAGCGGGAGGGGTTGTAGATACGCAGTATTTT
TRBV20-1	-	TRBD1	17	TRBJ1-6	CSATRDSSTSYNSPLHF	TGCAGTGCGACCCGGGACAGTAGTACGTCCTATAATTCACCCCTCCACTTT
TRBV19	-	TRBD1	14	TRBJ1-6	CASSPGQRDSPLHF	TGTGCCAGTAGCCCGGGACAGCGCGATTCACCCCTCCACTTT
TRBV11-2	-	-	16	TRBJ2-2	CASSLVVPPAPGELFF	TGTGCCAGCAGCTTAGTGGTCCCCCCAGCACCGGGGGAGCTGTTTTTT
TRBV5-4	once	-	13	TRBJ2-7	CASSLVTAVEQYF	TGTGCCAGCAGCTTAGTGACAGCTGTCGAGCAGTACTTC
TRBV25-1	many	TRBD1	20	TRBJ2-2	CASSSPYVSRTGTSSGELFF	TGTGCCAGCAGTAGCCCCTATGTTTCACGGACAGGGACTTCCTCCGGGGAGCTGTTTTTT
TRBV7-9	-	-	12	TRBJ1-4	CTLVALDEELFF	TGTACACTCGTAGCGTTAGATGAAGAACTGTTTTTT
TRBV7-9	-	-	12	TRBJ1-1	CASRTGNTEAFF	TGTGCCAGCAGGACAGGGAACACTGAAGCTTTCTTT
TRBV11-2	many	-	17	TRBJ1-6	CASSPRRGEADNSPLHF	TGTGCCAGCAGCCCCAGGAGGGGGGAAGCCGATAATTCACCCCTCCACTTT
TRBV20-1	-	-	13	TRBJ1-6	CSAPKGYNSPLHF	TGCAGTGCTCCCAAGGGCTATAATTCACCCCTCCACTTT
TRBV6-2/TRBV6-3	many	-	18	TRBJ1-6	CASSYTRSGAGQNSPLHF	TGTGCCAGCAGTTACACCCGCTCGGGGGCAGGACAAAATTCACCCCTCCACTTT
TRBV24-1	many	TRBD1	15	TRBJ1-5	CATSDSGQGNQPQHF	TGTGCCACCAGTGATTCGGGACAGGGCAATCAGCCCCAGCATTTT
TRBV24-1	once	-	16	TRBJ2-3	CATSDWETGSTDTQYF	TGTGCCACCAGTGATTGGGAGACAGGAAGCACAGATACGCAGTATTTT
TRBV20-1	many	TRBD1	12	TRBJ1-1	CSARQGAGGAFF	TGCAGTGCGAGACAGGGGGCGGGTGGAGCTTTCTTT